These 13 T cell receptor beta chains were all obtained from the same sample, sequenced in a study of PD-1 blockade in mismatch repair-deficient tumors (dated by TCRdb to the late 2010s). The library was made by the immunoSEQ multiplex PCR assay. TCRdb took over this immuneACCESS table, retaining in-frame rearrangements with V and J assigned. Such tables are incomplete; in checked studies, under half of the missing clones stem from an unresolved V gene, and the remainder is unexplained. The sample has approximately 100,000 clones on record, 70% to 85% of them singletons. Clones ranked in the top ten supply 6.3% of the sample. The sample here was peripheral blood, taken approximately 36 weeks after starting pembrolizumab. The receptors were sampled from an adult with mismatch repair-deficient cancer.

The V call is TRBV27, the J call TRBJ2-3; 13 nucleotides agree with TRBD2. CDR3 size: 15 residues. V lost 6 bases and J lost 3; bases outside the gene matches: 3. Germline CDR1 MNHEY, CDR2 SMNVEV (reference sequence). CDR3 sequence reads: CASRLAGGPTDTQYF. In DNA, the CDR3 is TGTGCCAGCAGACTAGCGGGAGGGCCTACAGATACGCAGTATTTT.

The chain uses TRBV5-4 and TRBJ2-1; D not certain. This CDR3 region has 14 residues. Germline V gives CDR1 SGHNT, CDR2 YYREEE (reference sequence). Trimming removed 4 bases from V and 4 bases from J, with 12 bases in between. The DNA for the CDR3 is TGTGCCAGCAGCCACCTCGAGACTTACAATGAGCAGTTCTTC. This gives the protein CASSHLETYNEQFF.

The chain links TRBV11-2 to TRBJ2-2; 7 bases align to TRBD2. Germline V gene sequence: CDR1 SGHAT, CDR2 FQNNGV. J gave up 0 bases and V 3 bases, and 7 bases lay outside the gene matches. This CDR3 is 17 amino acids long. The CDR3 protein is CASSFPRGGPNTGELFF. As DNA, the CDR3 is TGTGCCAGCAGCTTCCCCCGGGGAGGGCCGAACACCGGGGAGCTGTTTTTT.

The chain uses TRBV7-6 and TRBJ1-5, with D unresolved. Germline values: CDR1 SGHVS, CDR2 FNYEAQ. The V end was cut by 1 base, the J end by 0 bases, with 7 bases between. The CDR3 length is 15 residues. DNA of the CDR3: TGTGCCAGCAGCTTAGAGGGATATAGCAATCAGCCCCAGCATTTT. Translated, it gives CASSLEGYSNQPQHF.

The chain links TRBV19 to TRBJ1-1; tentatively, D is TRBD1 (6 bases). The length of the CDR3 is 17 residues. The V end was cut by 5 bases, the J end by 0 bases, with 19 bases between. The germline gives CDR1 LNHDA, CDR2 SQIVND (reference sequence). CDR3 DNA: TGTGCCAGTAGTTACAGGGTGAATAGATTTGTGAACACTGAAGCTTTCTTT. Translated: CASSYRVNRFVNTEAFF.

The chain employs TRBV21-1 and TRBJ2-7. TRBV21-1 is a listed pseudogene. The CDR3 has 16 amino acids. This CDR3 reads CASSKDVSRTVWEQYF. The CDR3 nucleotides are TGTGCCAGCAGCAAAGACGTCTCCAGGACCGTGTGGGAGCAGTACTTC.

The gene calls are TRBV2 and TRBJ2-2; perhaps TRBD2 as D (6 bases). V dropped 6 bases and J dropped 2 bases, with 10 bases sitting between them. Germline CDR1 SNHLY, CDR2 FYNNEI. The CDR3 covers 14 residues. The DNA for the CDR3 is TGTGCCAGCAGCTTAGCGGAAAACACCGGGGAGCTGTTTTTT. Its protein product is CASSLAENTGELFF.

The chain uses TRBV30 and TRBJ1-6; 7 bases are shared with TRBD1. The CDR3 loop spans 13 amino acids. Germline V lookup: CDR1 GTSNPN, CDR2 SVGIG (reference sequence). V lost 5 bases to trimming and J lost 7 bases; unmatched junction nucleotides: 5. CDR3 nucleotides: TGTGCCTGGGGAACAGGGGAGAATTCACCCCTCCACTTT. Encoded protein: CAWGTGENSPLHF.

The gene calls are TRBV29-1 and TRBJ1-1; D call uncertain. Trimming cost V 3 bases and J 1 base, with 6 bases left between them. Germline loops: CDR1 SQVTM, CDR2 ANQGSEA. The CDR3 covers 12 residues. This CDR3 reads CSVDRGNTEAFF. CDR3 in DNA: TGCAGCGTTGATCGAGGGAACACTGAAGCTTTCTTT. Full variable domain (rest looked up from reference TRBV29-1 and TRBJ1-1): SAVISQKPSRDICQRGTSLTIQCQVDSQVTMMFWYRQQPGQSLTLIATANQGSEATYESGFVIDKFPISRPNLTFSTLTVSNMSPEDSSIYLCSVDRGNTEAFFGQGTRLTVV.

The CDR3 loop is CASSPSGEVTQYF. CDR3 DNA sequence: TGTGCCAGTTCCCCTAGCGGGGAGGTGACCCAGTACTTC. This rearrangement joins TRBV7-9 to TRBJ2-5; TRBD2 matches at 9 bases. This CDR3 spans 13 amino acids. Germline assignment: CDR1 SEHNR and CDR2 FQNEAQ (reference sequence). V shed 9 bases and J 7 bases; nucleotides not matched to a gene: 9.

The rearrangement links TRBV2 to TRBJ1-4; no clear D gene. CDR3 size: 12 residues. V gave up 7 bases and J gave up 8 bases, with 11 bases separating them. CDR1 and CDR2 from the germline V gene are SNHLY and FYNNEI. The CDR3 spells CASKGDEEKLFF. The CDR3 DNA reads TGTGCCAGCAAGGGTGATGAAGAAAAACTGTTTTTT.

The chain is built from TRBV2 and TRBJ1-2, with 8 nucleotides matching TRBD1. Germline CDR1 and CDR2: SNHLY and FYNNEI. The CDR3 has 13 residues. Trimming removed 6 bases from V and 4 bases from J; junction bases left unmatched: 4. The CDR3 region has the DNA TGTGCCAGCAGCCCACAGGGGGTCTATGGCTACACCTTC. Amino acids: CASSPQGVYGYTF.

V and J are TRBV7-8 and TRBJ2-1; D could derive from TRBD1 or TRBD2 (5 bases each). This CDR3 has 14 amino acids. V was pared by 5 bases and J by 10 bases, with 18 bases between. CDR1 is SGHVS and CDR2 is FQNEAQ in the germline V gene. The CDR3 spells CASSLESFGTEQFF. The CDR3 DNA sequence: TGTGCCAGCAGCCTAGAGTCTTTCGGGACGGAGCAGTTCTTC.